This TCR beta chain was retrieved from a study of blood T cell repertoires in COVID-19. In the study overall: Specimens from acute and convalescent COVID-19 originated in the United States, Italy and Spain. PBMCs, B-cell-depleted T cells, or T cells provided the cDNA or gDNA that made up the material.

V shed 5 bases, J shed 13 bases, and the junction held 14 bases outside the gene matches. Germline V gives CDR1 SGHTA, CDR2 FQGNSA. This CDR3 region has 15 residues. Original handling: For nucleated cells, counts were estimated from reference gene primer amplification. The method was immunoSEQ multiplex PCR; TCRdb's version includes in-frame clones alone and lacks a portion of them. V, J and clone size reflect that table, while D and trimming were determined from the DNA. This table holds about 260,000 clones, 70% to 90% found once. The chain carries TRBV7-2 and TRBJ2-4; 10 positions agree with TRBD1. Sequencing was done on a sample of peripheral blood. This TCR was sampled from a woman in her forties or fifties with acute or convalescent COVID-19. The CDR3 loop reads CASSIQGLPGQGQYF. Here the CDR3 DNA reads TGTGCCAGCAGCATTCAGGGTCTTCCGGGACAGGGGCAGTACTTC.